Below are 2 T cell receptor beta chains sequenced from a single sample in a study of blood T cell repertoires in COVID-19. Generated by immunoSEQ multiplex PCR, the TCRdb table keeps only in-frame clones and is missing some. The sample carries 200,000 or so clones, 85% to 90% recorded once. The material sequenced was PBMCs or T cells enriched from blood (not recorded which). Receptors originate from a woman in her thirties or forties with acute COVID-19.

The chain links TRBV6-6 to TRBJ1-2; 9 nucleotides match TRBD1. CDR1 is MNHNY and CDR2 is SVGAGI in the germline V gene (reference sequence). With V trimmed by 6 bases and J by 8 bases, 7 bases remained unmatched. The CDR3 extends over 13 amino acids. The CDR3 DNA follows: TGTGCCAGCAGAGCCCAGGACAGGGGCGGCTACACCTTC. It is translated as CASRAQDRGGYTF.

The chain joins TRBV19 to TRBJ1-5, with 8 nucleotides matching TRBD1. From germline, CDR1 is LNHDA and CDR2 SQIVND (reference sequence). CDR3 length equals 17 residues. J gave up 4 bases and V 11 bases, and 19 bases lay outside the gene matches. The CDR3 coding sequence is TGTGCCGCACGAGGGGCAGGGGGCGTTGTGGGGAATCAGCCCCAGCATTTT. As protein: CAARGAGGVVGNQPQHF. Variable domain in full (rest from reference TRBV19 and TRBJ1-5): DGGITQSPKYLFRKEGQNVTLSCEQNLNHDAMYWYRQDPGQGLRLIYYSQIVNDFQKGDIAEGYSVSREKKESFPLTVTSAQKNPTAFYLCAARGAGGVVGNQPQHFGDGTRLSIL.